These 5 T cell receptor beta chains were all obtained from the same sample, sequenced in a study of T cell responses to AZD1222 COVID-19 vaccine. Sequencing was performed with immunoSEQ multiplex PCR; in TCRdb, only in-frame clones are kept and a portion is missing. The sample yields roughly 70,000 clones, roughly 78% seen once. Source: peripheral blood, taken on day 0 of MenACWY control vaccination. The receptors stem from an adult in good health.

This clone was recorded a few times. The CDR3 DNA reads TGTGCCAGCAGCCTGGCGGAAAAGGGGTCGGCTTTCTTT. It codes for CASSLAEKGSAFF. V gene TRBV11-2 combines with J gene TRBJ1-1; TRBD1 might be the D (5 bases). The germline CDR1 and CDR2 sequences are SGHAT and FQNNGV. Deletions cut 5 bases from V and 11 bases from J, with 18 bases between. The CDR3 runs 13 residues.

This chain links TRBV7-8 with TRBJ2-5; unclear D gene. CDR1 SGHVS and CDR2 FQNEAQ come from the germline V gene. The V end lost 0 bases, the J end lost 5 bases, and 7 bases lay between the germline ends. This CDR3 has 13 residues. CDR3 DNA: TGTGCCAGCAGCTTAGCTCTTAGGGAGACCCAGTACTTC. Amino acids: CASSLALRETQYF. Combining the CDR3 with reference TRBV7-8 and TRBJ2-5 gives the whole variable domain GAGVSQSPRYKVAKRGQDVALRCDPISGHVSLFWYQQALGQGPEFLTYFQNEAQLDKSGLPSDRFFAERPEGSVSTLKIQRTQQEDSAVYLCASSLALRETQYFGPGTRLLVL.

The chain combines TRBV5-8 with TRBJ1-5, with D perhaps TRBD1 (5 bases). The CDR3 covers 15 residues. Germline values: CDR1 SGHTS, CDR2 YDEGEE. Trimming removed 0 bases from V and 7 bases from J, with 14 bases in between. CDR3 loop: CASSLVGRSGQPQHF. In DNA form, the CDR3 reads TGTGCCAGCAGCTTGGTGGGGCGATCGGGGCAGCCCCAGCATTTT.

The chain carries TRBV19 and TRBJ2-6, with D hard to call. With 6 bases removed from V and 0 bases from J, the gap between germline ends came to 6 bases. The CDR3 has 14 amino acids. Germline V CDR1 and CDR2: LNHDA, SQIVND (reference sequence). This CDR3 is CASRLNSGANVLTF. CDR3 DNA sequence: TGTGCCAGTAGACTGAACTCTGGGGCCAACGTCCTGACTTTC.

The CDR3 is CASSLEQGRQQPQHF. In DNA, the CDR3 is TGTGCCAGCAGCTTAGAACAGGGTCGACAGCAGCCCCAGCATTTT. The chain couples TRBV7-9 to TRBJ1-5, with a tentative D call TRBD1 (6 bases). The germline V gene has CDR1 SEHNR and CDR2 FQNEAQ (reference sequence). The CDR3 covers 15 residues. Trimming took 1 base from V and 7 from J, leaving 14 bases between them.